This TCR beta chain was sequenced during a study of OX40 agonist ivuxolimab in advanced cancers. Background on the study: Prior checkpoint blockade (anti-PD-1, anti-PD-L1 or anti-CTLA-4) was permitted; 40% had it.

By sample fraction, this clone is medium-sized. Its antigen is unidentified. Study-wide results and caveats: Average numbers of expanded clones were greater in CD8+ T cells than in CD4+. There was clonal expansion of CD4+ and CD8+ blood T cells by week 6 at 0.1 to 3.0 mg/kg.

The repertoire was sequenced with immunoSEQ multiplex PCR; TCRdb's copy has only in-frame clones and lacks some. The sample has about 46,000 clones, around nine tenths seen once. This material consisted of CD4+ or CD8+ T cells sorted from blood, taken in a trial of the OX40 agonist ivuxolimab. This TCR derives from an adult with an advanced solid tumor such as melanoma, head and neck, liver or kidney cancer.

CDR3 sequence reads: CASSPLGEETQYF. The DNA of the CDR3 is TGTGCCAGCAGCCCCCTGGGGGAAGAGACCCAGTACTTC. The chain links TRBV27 to TRBJ2-5; D is tentatively TRBD1 or TRBD2 (5 bases each). The CDR3 runs 13 residues. V was trimmed by 6 bases and J by 3 bases, leaving 11 bases between them. Germline V gene lookup returns CDR1 MNHEY and CDR2 SMNVEV (reference sequence).